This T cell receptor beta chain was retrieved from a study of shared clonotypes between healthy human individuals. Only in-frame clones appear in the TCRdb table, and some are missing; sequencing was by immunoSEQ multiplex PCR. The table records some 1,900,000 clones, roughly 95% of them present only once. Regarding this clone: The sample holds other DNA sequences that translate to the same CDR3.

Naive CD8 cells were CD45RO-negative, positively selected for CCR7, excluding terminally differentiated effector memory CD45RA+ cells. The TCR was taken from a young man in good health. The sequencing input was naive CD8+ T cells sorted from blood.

CDR3 residues: CASSLAREYEQYF. DNA for the CDR3: TGTGCCAGCAGCTTGGCCCGCGAGTACGAGCAGTACTTC. The rearrangement links TRBV7-6 to TRBJ2-7, with D unresolved. Trimming pared 3 bases from V and 4 bases from J, leaving 10 bases between. The CDR3 runs 13 residues. Germline CDR1 is SGHVS and CDR2 is FNYEAQ.